A single sample is the source of the 11 T cell receptor beta chains below, sequenced in a study of vaccination and CD4 T cells after COVID-19. Scientists ran DNA taken from cultured CD4+ T cells through the Oncomine TCR Beta short-read assay for sequencing. TCRdb re-analysed the PCR reads in MiXCR, keeping a single row per CDR3 protein. The data contain around 18,000 distinct CDR3 sequences, roughly 60% of them singletons. Their recognized antigens are unknown. As to treatment: roughly nine-day PBMC culture with coronavirus spike peptide pools or control peptides (ViraFEST assay). Material for sequencing was CD4+ T cells from blood, cultured in vitro. The receptors here all came from a human donor who had recovered from COVID-19.

This chain uses TRBV12-3 or TRBV12-4 with TRBJ2-5; D is possibly TRBD2 (7 bases). The CDR3 length is 19 residues. With 3 bases removed from V and 3 bases from J, the gap between germline ends came to 26 bases. The CDR3 DNA is TGTGCCAGCAGTTTCCCGCACAGGGAGGGTTCGGGACATAAAGAGACCCAGTACTTC. Its protein is CASSFPHREGSGHKETQYF.

The chain uses TRBV20-1 and TRBJ1-2; TRBD1 matches at 9 bases. The CDR3 has 13 amino acids. Per the germline V gene, CDR1 is DFQATT and CDR2 is SNEGSKA (reference sequence). CDR3 amino acids: CSLQGAVEDGYTF. CDR3 nucleotide sequence: TGCAGCTTACAGGGGGCAGTCGAAGATGGCTACACCTTC.

The V gene is TRBV7-2, the J gene TRBJ2-1, with D unresolved. This CDR3 comprises 14 residues. V was cut by 0 bases and J by 8 bases, with 11 bases left in between. Germline CDR1 is SGHTA and CDR2 is FQGNSA. CDR3: CASSLAVVSYEQFF. The CDR3 coding sequence is TGTGCCAGCAGCTTAGCGGTCGTTAGTTATGAGCAGTTCTTC.

V and J are TRBV15 and TRBJ2-2, with TRBD1 as a possible D gene (5 bases). This CDR3 has 13 residues. V lost 3 bases to trimming and J lost 6 bases, with 8 bases between them. Germline V lookup: CDR1 LNHNV, CDR2 YYDKDF (reference sequence). The CDR3: CATSRGPAGELFF. The CDR3 DNA reads as TGTGCCACCAGCAGGGGGCCGGCCGGGGAGCTGTTTTTT.

The chain combines TRBV2 with TRBJ1-1; no clear D gene. Germline values: CDR1 SNHLY, CDR2 FYNNEI. This CDR3 has 13 amino acids. The V gene lost 8 bases and the J gene lost 1 base, with 11 bases spanning the gap. CDR3 coding DNA: TGTGCCAGCTCGAGGCCAGGGAACACTGAAGCTTTCTTT. Amino acids: CASSRPGNTEAFF.

The V and J genes are TRBV20-1 and TRBJ2-1, with a tentative D call TRBD2 (7 bases). Germline CDR1 DFQATT, CDR2 SNEGSKA (reference sequence). V dropped 1 base and J dropped 0 bases, with 13 bases sitting between them. CDR3 size: 16 residues. In DNA, the CDR3 is TGCAGTGCTAGAGTTCGGGGGGCGAGCTCCTACAATGAGCAGTTCTTC. It translates to CSARVRGASSYNEQFF.

This clonotype was seen a handful of times. The V call is TRBV15, the J call TRBJ1-1; D is perhaps TRBD1 (5 bases). V lost 3 bases and J 2 bases, leaving 13 bases between the germline ends. The CDR3 sequence is 15 residues long. The germline V gene encodes CDR1 LNHNV and CDR2 YYDKDF (reference sequence). The CDR3 DNA reads as TGTGCCACCAGCAGGGGGGAGACAGCTAACACTGAAGCTTTCTTT. Protein product: CATSRGETANTEAFF.

The chain joins TRBV6-2 or TRBV6-3 to TRBJ1-5; 10 bases fit TRBD1. The V segment lost 0 bases and the J segment 7 bases; nucleotides outside the gene matches: 9. Germline CDR1 reads MNHEY; CDR2 reads SVGEGT. The CDR3 is 17 residues long. This chain's CDR3 is CASSYSTSGTGEQPQHF. The CDR3 DNA reads TGTGCCAGCAGTTACTCTACATCCGGGACAGGGGAACAGCCCCAGCATTTT.

This rearrangement joins TRBV7-2 to TRBJ2-4; TRBD2 matches at 7 bases. Trimming removed 5 bases from V and 7 bases from J; junction bases left unmatched: 5. Germline CDR1 SGHTA, CDR2 FQGNSA. The CDR3 is 13 amino acids. The CDR3 reads CASSQEGGNIQYF. The CDR3 DNA reads as TGTGCCAGCAGCCAAGAGGGAGGGAACATTCAGTACTTC.

V usage is TRBV6-1 and J usage is TRBJ1-2; 9 bases map to TRBD1. Trimming cost V 5 bases and J 4 bases; bases outside gene matches: 5. CDR1 and CDR2 (germline): MNHNS, SASEGT. The CDR3 extends over 14 amino acids. CDR3 bases: TGTGCCAGCAGTCGATCGGGACAGGGCTATGGCTACACCTTC. Its protein product is CASSRSGQGYGYTF.

The chain employs TRBV30 and TRBJ1-2; tentatively, D is TRBD1 (6 bases). The CDR3 extends over 12 amino acids. Germline V CDR1 and CDR2: GTSNPN, SVGIG (reference sequence). The germline V and J ends were trimmed by 0 bases and 8 bases, with 10 bases remaining between them. Here the CDR3 DNA reads TGTGCCTGGAGTGTCGGGACAAGCGGCTACACCTTC. This codes for CAWSVGTSGYTF.